This T cell receptor beta chain was sequenced in a study of blood T cell repertoires in COVID-19. Study details: Whether acute or convalescent, the COVID-19 samples came from the United States, Italy and Spain. Nucleic acid was either cDNA or gDNA, and it came from T cells, B-cell-depleted T cells, or PBMCs.

Authors' methods: It was from reference gene primer amplification that nucleated cell counts were estimated. Repertoires were generated with immunoSEQ multiplex PCR, while TCRdb's copy carries only in-frame clones and drops some. V and J calls and clone size follow that table, whereas D and trimming were derived from the DNA. The table records approximately 130,000 clones, over 70% of them present only once. Germline lookup yields CDR1 MNHEY and CDR2 SVGAGI. This CDR3 has 14 residues. After removal of 6 bases from V and 5 bases from J, the junction contained 9 bases not matched to a gene. Source material: peripheral blood. The genes are TRBV6-5 and TRBJ1-2, with 7 bases fitting TRBD1. This receptor was identified in an elderly man with acute or convalescent COVID-19. The CDR3 sequence is CASSRDRELYGYTF. CDR3 nucleotides: TGTGCCAGCAGCCGAGACAGGGAACTATATGGCTACACCTTC.